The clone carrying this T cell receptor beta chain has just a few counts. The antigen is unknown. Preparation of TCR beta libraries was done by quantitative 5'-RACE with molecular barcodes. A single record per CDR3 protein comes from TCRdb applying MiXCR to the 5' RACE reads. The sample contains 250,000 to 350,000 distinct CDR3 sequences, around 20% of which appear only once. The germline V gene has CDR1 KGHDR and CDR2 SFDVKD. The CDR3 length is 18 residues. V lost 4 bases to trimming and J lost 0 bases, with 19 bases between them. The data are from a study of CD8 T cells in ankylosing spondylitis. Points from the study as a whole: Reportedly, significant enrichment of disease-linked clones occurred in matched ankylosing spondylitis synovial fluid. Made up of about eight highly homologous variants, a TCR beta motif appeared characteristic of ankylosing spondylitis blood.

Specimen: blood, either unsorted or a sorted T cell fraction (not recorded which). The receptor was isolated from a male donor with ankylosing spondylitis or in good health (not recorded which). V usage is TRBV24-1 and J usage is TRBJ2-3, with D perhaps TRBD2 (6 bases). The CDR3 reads CATSDQKGLLGSTDTQYF. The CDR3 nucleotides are TGTGCCACCAGTGACCAAAAGGGACTGTTAGGAAGCACAGATACGCAGTATTTT.